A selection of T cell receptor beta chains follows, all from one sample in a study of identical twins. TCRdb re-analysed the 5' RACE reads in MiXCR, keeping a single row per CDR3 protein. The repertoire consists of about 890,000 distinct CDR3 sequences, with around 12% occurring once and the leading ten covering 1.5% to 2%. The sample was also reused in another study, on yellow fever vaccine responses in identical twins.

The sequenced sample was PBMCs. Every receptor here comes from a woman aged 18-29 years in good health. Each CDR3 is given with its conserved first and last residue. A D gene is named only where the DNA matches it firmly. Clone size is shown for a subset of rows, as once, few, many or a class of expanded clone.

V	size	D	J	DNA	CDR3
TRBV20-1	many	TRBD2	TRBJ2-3	TGCAGTGCTGGTTCGAGTAGCGGGAGCACAGATACGCAGTATTTT	CSAGSSSGSTDTQYF
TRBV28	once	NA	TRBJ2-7	TGTGCCAGCAGTTCCCCCGGTGCGGGTTCCTACTACGAGCAGTACTTC	CASSSPGAGSYYEQYF
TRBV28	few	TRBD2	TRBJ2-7	TGTGCCAGCAGTGAAACGAGGGAGCGGGAGGGGGGCGAGCAGTACTTC	CASSETREREGGEQYF
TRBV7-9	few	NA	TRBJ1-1	TGTGCCAGCAGCTCCTCCGGACAGCTTGAAGCTTTCTTT	CASSSSGQLEAFF
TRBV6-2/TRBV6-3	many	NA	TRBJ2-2	TGTGCCAGCAGGGGCCCACGTAACACCGGGGAGCTGTTTTTT	CASRGPRNTGELFF
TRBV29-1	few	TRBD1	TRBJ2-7	TGCAGCGCCGGGACAGATATGAGCTACGAGCAGTACTTC	CSAGTDMSYEQYF
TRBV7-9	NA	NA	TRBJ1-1	TGTGCCAGCAGCTTAGGACGGGGGATTGACACTGAAGCTTTCTTT	CASSLGRGIDTEAFF
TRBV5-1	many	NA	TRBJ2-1	TGCGCCAGCAGCTTGGGCGGCGAGGTTTCCTACAATGAGCAGTTCTTC	CASSLGGEVSYNEQFF
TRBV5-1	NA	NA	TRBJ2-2	TGCGCCAGCAGCAAACAGGAGCCGAACACCGGGGAGCTGTTTTTT	CASSKQEPNTGELFF
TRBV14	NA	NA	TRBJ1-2	TGTGCCAGCAGCCACCCGGCGGGGAAGGATCGGTATGGCTACACCTTC	CASSHPAGKDRYGYTF
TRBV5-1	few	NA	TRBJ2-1	TGCGCCAGCAGCTCTTTCGACAGTGGGGGCCACAATGAGCAGTTCTTC	CASSSFDSGGHNEQFF
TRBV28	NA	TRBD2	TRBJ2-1	TGTGCCAGCAGTACATCTAGCGGCAACTCCTACAATGAGCAGTTCTTC	CASSTSSGNSYNEQFF
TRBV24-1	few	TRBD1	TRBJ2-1	TGTGCCACCAGTGATTCGAACAGGGGGTTCTACAATGAGCAGTTCTTC	CATSDSNRGFYNEQFF
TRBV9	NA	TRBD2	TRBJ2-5	TGTGCCAGCAGCCGCAGATTCGGGACTAGCGACCAAGAGACCCAGTACTTC	CASSRRFGTSDQETQYF
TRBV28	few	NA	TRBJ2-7	TGTGCCAGCAGTTTCGGTAGCGAGCAGTACGAGCAGTACTTC	CASSFGSEQYEQYF
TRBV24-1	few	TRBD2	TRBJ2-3	TGTGCCACCAGTGATTTTCGTGGCGGGGGGCCGGGTACGCAGTATTTT	CATSDFRGGGPGTQYF
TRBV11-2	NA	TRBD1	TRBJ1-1	TGTGCCAGCAGCGCATCCGGGACAGGCACAACTGGGGGCACTGAAGCTTTCTTT	CASSASGTGTTGGTEAFF
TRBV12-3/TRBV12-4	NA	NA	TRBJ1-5	TGTGCCAGCAGGTCACAGGGTCGGGATCAGCCCCAGCATTTT	CASRSQGRDQPQHF
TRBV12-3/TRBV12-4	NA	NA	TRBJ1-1	TGTGCCAGCAGCCCCATCGAGTGGCAGGGAGAGAACACTGAAGCTTTCTTT	CASSPIEWQGENTEAFF
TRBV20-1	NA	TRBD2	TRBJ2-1	TGCAGTGCTAGACTCATAGCGGGTCCCACGAATGAGCAGTTCTTC	CSARLIAGPTNEQFF
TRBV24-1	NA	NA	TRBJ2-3	TGTGCCACCAGTGATTTTGGAGTCACAGATACGCAGTATTTT	CATSDFGVTDTQYF